This T cell receptor (beta chain) was obtained from a study of beta chain features in type 1 diabetes. General study points: Within the patient group, naive, central memory and Treg TCRB repertoires appeared more similar to each other than within healthy donors. The study found moderately but significantly shorter TCRB CDR3s in all four CD4+ subsets of Type 1 diabetes patients.

The investigators reverse transcribed all of the isolated RNA, so they sequenced expressed TCRB transcripts. TCRdb keeps only in-frame clones here, not all; method: immunoSEQ multiplex PCR. The sample lists 360,000 or so clones; 20% were seen once. V lost 2 bases and J lost 3; bases outside the gene matches: 3. This CDR3 contains 14 residues. Germline CDR1 and CDR2: SGDLS and YYNGEE. As regards this clone: The antigen remains undetermined.

Each of the CD4+ naive, central memory, regulatory and stem cell-like memory populations was sorted via CD45RO/CCR7/CD25/CD127/CD95/CD27. The sample consisted of naive CD4+ T cells from blood. This TCR was recovered from a woman aged 18-30 years in good health. The rearrangement uses TRBV9 and TRBJ2-3; 7 bases agree with TRBD1. Written as DNA, the CDR3 is TGTGCCAGCAGCGTGACAGGGCAGACAGATACGCAGTATTTT. Its protein is CASSVTGQTDTQYF.